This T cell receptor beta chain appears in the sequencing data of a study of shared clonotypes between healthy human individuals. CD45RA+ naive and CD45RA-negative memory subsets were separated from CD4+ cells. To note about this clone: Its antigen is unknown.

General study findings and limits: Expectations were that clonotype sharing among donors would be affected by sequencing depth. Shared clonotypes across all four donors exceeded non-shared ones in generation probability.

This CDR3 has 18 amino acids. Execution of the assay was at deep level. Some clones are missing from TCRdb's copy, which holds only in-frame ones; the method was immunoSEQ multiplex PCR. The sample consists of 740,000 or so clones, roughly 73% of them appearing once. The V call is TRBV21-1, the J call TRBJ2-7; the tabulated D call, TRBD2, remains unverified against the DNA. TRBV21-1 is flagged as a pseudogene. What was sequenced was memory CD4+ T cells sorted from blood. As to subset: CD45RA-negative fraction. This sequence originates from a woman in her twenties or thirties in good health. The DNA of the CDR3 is TGTGCCAGCAGAGACCGTACTCCGCAGCGAGCACTCTCCTACGAGCAGTACTTC. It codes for CASRDRTPQRALSYEQYF.